This passage covers 3 T cell receptor beta chains from one sample sequenced in a study of T cells in Graves' hyperthyroidism and ophthalmopathy. Using RNA transcripts as the source, TCR beta CDR3 regions were amplified. TCR CDR3 underwent first-round RT-PCR with the HTBI primer set. TCRdb passed the multiplex PCR reads through MiXCR, listing each CDR3 protein once. This table holds 480,000 or so distinct CDR3 sequences, 35% to 50% found once. The sequenced sample consisted of peripheral blood or thyroid tissue (not recorded which). These receptors came from an adult woman with Graves' disease, either hyperthyroidism or ophthalmopathy (not recorded which).

This clonotype was observed many times. This chain connects TRBV11-2 to TRBJ1-5; D gene ambiguous. V was trimmed by 2 bases and J by 5 bases, leaving 7 bases between them. Germline V gives CDR1 SGHAT, CDR2 FQNNGV. The CDR3 consists of 13 residues. The CDR3 reads CASSLWVDQPQHF. The CDR3 DNA sequence: TGTGCCAGCAGCTTATGGGTCGATCAGCCCCAGCATTTT.

This rearrangement joins TRBV7-9 to TRBJ2-2; D is uncertain. Trimming pared 9 bases from V and 0 bases from J, leaving 8 bases between. The CDR3 is made up of 13 amino acids. Germline loops: CDR1 SEHNR, CDR2 FQNEAQ (reference sequence). The CDR3 loop reads CARRAPNTGELFF. Here the CDR3 DNA reads TGTGCCAGAAGGGCACCGAACACCGGGGAGCTGTTTTTT.

J is TRBJ1-4 and V is TRBV6-5, with D perhaps matching TRBD1 (6 bases). Germline CDR1 is MNHEY and CDR2 is SVGAGI. V was cut by 0 bases and J by 9 bases, with 11 bases left in between. The CDR3 loop spans 14 amino acids. For the CDR3, the DNA is TGTGCCAGCAGTTACTCCGGGGGCGGAAAAAAACTGTTTTTT. This codes for CASSYSGGGKKLFF.